A selection of T cell receptor beta chains follows, all from one sample in a study of blood T cell repertoires in COVID-19. TCRdb keeps only in-frame clones here, not all; method: immunoSEQ multiplex PCR. The sample lists more than 200,000 clones, about 86% occurring once. Sequenced material: peripheral blood. These receptors were collected from a man in his fifties or sixties with active or convalescent COVID-19. CDR3s include the opening cysteine and the closing phenylalanine or tryptophan. Part of the rows lack a size; the others show once, few, many or a class for expanded clones.

clone_size j_call v_call cdr3_aa
NA TRBJ2-5 TRBV3-1/TRBV3-2 CASSQPPGGLREETQYF
NA TRBJ2-3 TRBV5-4 CATRQLAGELSTDTQYF
NA TRBJ1-1 TRBV30 CAWRGGAAEAFF
NA TRBJ2-1 TRBV5-1 CASSHARTGTGAANEQFF
NA TRBJ1-1 TRBV5-1 CASSWGQGLNTEAFF
NA TRBJ1-5 TRBV14 CASSRDINQPQHF
NA TRBJ1-5 TRBV3-1/TRBV3-2 CASSQGTGQPQHF
once TRBJ1-2 TRBV5-1 CASSGGQGASGYTF
NA TRBJ2-7 TRBV5-1 CASRLGGPNEQYF
NA TRBJ2-3 TRBV11-3 CASSLDSDTQYF
NA TRBJ2-5 TRBV24-1 CATSGGGQGEETQYF
NA TRBJ1-2 TRBV29-1 CSVQGGYTF
few TRBJ2-1 TRBV6-5 CASSYTHSEYNEQFF
few TRBJ2-7 TRBV7-9 CASSADRGRPYEQYF
NA TRBJ2-7 TRBV27 CASSFEAGASSYEQYF
NA TRBJ2-3 TRBV4-2 CASSQDVQDTQYF
few TRBJ1-6 TRBV6-6 CASSYSDTVSPLHF
NA TRBJ2-1 TRBV6-5 CASRQPGTPHNEQFF
NA TRBJ1-2 TRBV5-3 CARSCAGTDSNYGYTF
NA TRBJ1-1 TRBV4-2 CASSQDGQGSTEAFF
NA TRBJ2-1 TRBV12-5 CASGFRYEQFF
NA TRBJ1-5 TRBV30 CAWSIGSNQPQHF
NA TRBJ2-4 TRBV7-8 CASSERGFGLSGSF
NA TRBJ2-2 TRBV9 CASSRGGPATGELFF
NA TRBJ2-2 TRBV5-4 CASSLWTSGITGELFF
NA TRBJ1-6 TRBV27 CASRIGQWGNSPLHF
NA TRBJ2-3 TRBV5-4 CASSFQGTDTQYF
NA TRBJ2-3 TRBV5-6 CASSLEPDTQYF
NA TRBJ1-1 TRBV3-1/TRBV3-2 CASSLSPENTEAFF
NA TRBJ2-7 TRBV10-3 CAISESTSGAGEQYF
NA TRBJ1-1 TRBV28 CASISGGTEAFF
NA TRBJ2-5 TRBV30 CAWSVQGWETQYF
NA TRBJ2-1 TRBV14 CASSQLTGGNNEQFF
NA TRBJ1-5 TRBV30 CAWSGQISNQPQHF
NA TRBJ1-3 TRBV5-1 CASSNSGTGPGNTIYF
NA TRBJ1-2 TRBV28 CASSSGLSGYGYTF
NA TRBJ1-1 TRBV15 CATSRKTGLGTEAFF
once TRBJ2-3 TRBV5-1 CASSRDRSTDTQYF
NA TRBJ1-2 TRBV5-1 CASSLLSPNYGYTF
few TRBJ1-1 TRBV30 CAWSRTGGGMNTEAFF